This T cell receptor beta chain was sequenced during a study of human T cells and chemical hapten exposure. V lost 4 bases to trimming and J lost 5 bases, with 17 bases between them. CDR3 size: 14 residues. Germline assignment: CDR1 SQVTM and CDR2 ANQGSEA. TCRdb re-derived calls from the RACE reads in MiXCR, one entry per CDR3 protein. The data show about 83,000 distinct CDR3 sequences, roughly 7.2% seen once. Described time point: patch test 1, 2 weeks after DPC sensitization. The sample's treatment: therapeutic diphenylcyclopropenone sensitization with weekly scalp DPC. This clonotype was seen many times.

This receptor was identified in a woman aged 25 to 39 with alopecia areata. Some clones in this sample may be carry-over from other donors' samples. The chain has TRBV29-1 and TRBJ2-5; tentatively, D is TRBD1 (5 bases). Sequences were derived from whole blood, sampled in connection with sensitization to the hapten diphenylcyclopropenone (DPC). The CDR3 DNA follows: TGCAGCGTTGGACAGACGGGCCCCGGCGAGACCCAGTACTTC. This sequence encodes CSVGQTGPGETQYF.